This entry describes one T cell receptor beta chain. Its antigen is as yet unknown. The sample belongs to a study of cytomegalovirus exposure and HLA in healthy donors. The CDR3 runs to 15 residues. Germline CDR1 reads SEHNR; CDR2 reads FQNEAQ (reference sequence). With 5 bases clipped from V and 5 bases from J, the junction kept 7 bases outside the gene matches. Study observations and caveats: Altogether, 170 or so TCR beta chains were recorded as cytomegalovirus-associated.

Primers: 60 Vbeta forward and 13 Jbeta reverse. TCRdb's table, derived via immunoSEQ multiplex PCR, lists solely in-frame clones and lacks some. The data contain 140,000 to 150,000 clones, 65% to 80% of them singletons. This chain connects TRBV7-9 to TRBJ2-1, with 9 nucleotides matching TRBD1. The sample taken for sequencing was PBMCs. The TCR was taken from a male donor in good health and CMV-seronegative. CDR3 sequence: CASSAGQGNHNEQFF. The CDR3 coding sequence is TGTGCCAGCAGCGCAGGACAGGGGAACCACAATGAGCAGTTCTTC.